The rows below give T cell receptor beta chains drawn from one sample of a study of glioma-infiltrating T cells after dendritic cell vaccination. Measured with immunoSEQ multiplex PCR; TCRdb has only the in-frame clones, and not every one. The table lists some 58,000 clones, more than 75% of them singletons. Sequenced material: blood, taken after dendritic cell vaccination. The receptor set was obtained from a human donor with glioblastoma. Each CDR3 is given with its conserved first and last residue. A D gene is named only where the DNA matches it firmly. A row's size may be missing; if present it is once, few, many or a size class.

NA	TRBV28	NA	TRBJ1-2	TGTGCGAGTAGGAGACTTATTAACTATGGCTACACCTTC	CASRRLINYGYTF
TRBD2	TRBV5-6	NA	TRBJ2-7	TGTGCCAGCAGCCCCCCCGGGACTAGCTTGAGCGAGCAGTACTTC	CASSPPGTSLSEQYF
NA	TRBV7-2	NA	TRBJ2-5	TGTGCCAGCCGCGACACGGCCCAAGAGACCCAGTACTTC	CASRDTAQETQYF
TRBD1	TRBV4-1	NA	TRBJ1-1	TGCGCCAGCAGCCATTTAGGGGGCGCAGAATTGTCTGAAGCTTTCTTT	CASSHLGGAELSEAFF
NA	TRBV5-1	NA	TRBJ2-2	TGCGCCAGCAGCTTCGGTACGAACACCGGGGAGCTGTTTTTT	CASSFGTNTGELFF
TRBD1	TRBV5-6	NA	TRBJ2-1	TGTGCCAGCAGCCCGGATGCGGACAGGGGAGTGAGTGAGCAGTTCTTC	CASSPDADRGVSEQFF
TRBD1	TRBV30	NA	TRBJ1-4	TGTGCCTGGAGTGTAGACAGGGGCGAAAAACTGTTTTTT	CAWSVDRGEKLFF
TRBD1	TRBV7-8	NA	TRBJ1-2	TGTGCCAGCAGTATCGACAGACAGGGTATAATCTATGGCTACACCTTC	CASSIDRQGIIYGYTF
NA	TRBV30	NA	TRBJ2-1	TGTGCCCTTCTCTGGATCCGAGGTGGTGAGCAGCTCTTC	CALLWIRGGEQLF
TRBD1	TRBV7-2	once	TRBJ2-3	TGTGCCAGCAGCGAATGGACAGGAGCTAGCACAGATACGCAGTATTTT	CASSEWTGASTDTQYF
TRBD2	TRBV10-3	NA	TRBJ2-7	TGTGCCACTCTAGCGGAGACGTACGAGCAGTACTTC	CATLAETYEQYF
TRBD1	TRBV10-3	NA	TRBJ1-4	TGTGCCATCAGAGGGACAGGGTCTGAAAAACTGTTTTTT	CAIRGTGSEKLFF
TRBD1	TRBV4-1	NA	TRBJ1-4	TGCGCCAGCAGCCACTTGACAGGGAATAATGAAAAACTGTTTTTT	CASSHLTGNNEKLFF
NA	TRBV4-1	NA	TRBJ1-5	TGCGCCAGCAGCCAAGATCGGGGGGCCGGGCAGCCCCAGCATTTT	CASSQDRGAGQPQHF
NA	TRBV27	NA	TRBJ2-1	TGTGCCAGCAGTTTATTCGCGGGGGCTTACAATGAGCAGTTCTTC	CASSLFAGAYNEQFF
NA	TRBV6-5	NA	TRBJ1-2	TGTGCCAGCAGACTTAAATACAGGGAAAACTATGGCTACACCTTC	CASRLKYRENYGYTF
TRBD1	TRBV7-6	NA	TRBJ2-5	TGTGCCAGCAGCTTAAGGACAGGGGTCGAACAGACCCAGTACTTC	CASSLRTGVEQTQYF
NA	TRBV2	once	TRBJ2-1	TGTGCCAGCAGTGAACGCCTAGCAGGTAATGAGCAGTTCTTC	CASSERLAGNEQFF
TRBD2	TRBV4-1	once	TRBJ2-3	TGCGCCAGCAGCCAAGATCTTCAGCGGGGGGAACCAGATACGCAGTATTTT	CASSQDLQRGEPDTQYF
NA	TRBV9	NA	TRBJ1-1	TGTGCCAGCAGCGTGATGGCAGGGAACACTGAAGCTTTCTTT	CASSVMAGNTEAFF
TRBD2	TRBV4-3	NA	TRBJ2-2	TGCGCCAGCAGTGCTAGCGGGGCGAACACCGGGGAGCTGTTTTTT	CASSASGANTGELFF
TRBD1	TRBV19	NA	TRBJ2-7	TGTGCCAGTAGTAGGGACAGGGGGCACGAGCAGTACTTC	CASSRDRGHEQYF
TRBD2	TRBV7-7	NA	TRBJ2-3	TGTGCTAGCAGCAAATCCCCTCCGTGGGCGGGGGTGGCAGATACGCAGTATTTT	CASSKSPPWAGVADTQYF
NA	TRBV19	once	TRBJ1-2	TGTGCCAGTAGTAGACACCGGGAAGGCTACACCTTC	CASSRHREGYTF
TRBD1	TRBV11-2	NA	TRBJ1-1	TGTGCCAGCAGAACGGGACAGGAAGCTTTCTTT	CASRTGQEAFF
TRBD1	TRBV30	NA	TRBJ2-2	TGTGCCTGGAGAAGACAGGGCAACACCGGGGAGCTGTTTTTT	CAWRRQGNTGELFF
NA	TRBV29-1	NA	TRBJ1-1	TGCAGCGTTGAATGGGCGGGGGAAGCTGAAGCTTTCTTT	CSVEWAGEAEAFF
NA	TRBV9	NA	TRBJ1-3	TGTGCCAGCAGCACCCGAAAGGGGGTCTACGGAAACACCATATATTTT	CASSTRKGVYGNTIYF
TRBD1	TRBV18	NA	TRBJ2-2	TGTGCCAGCTCACCACCGCTACGAGGGGGCGGCACCGGGGAGCTGTTTTTT	CASSPPLRGGGTGELFF
TRBD2	TRBV6-1	NA	TRBJ2-5	TGTGCCAGCAGGGCGACTAGCGGGGGCCCGGAGACCCAGTACTTC	CASRATSGGPETQYF
TRBD1	TRBV28	once	TRBJ2-7	TGTGCCAGCAGGTTCGGACAGGGGGATTACGAGCAGTACTTC	CASRFGQGDYEQYF